Presented here are 27 T cell receptor beta chains from one specimen sequenced in a study of lymphopenia after photon versus proton radiotherapy (dated by TCRdb to the late 2010s). Receptors were amplified or captured by the immunoSEQ multiplex PCR assay. TCRdb holds this immuneACCESS table with in-frame rearrangements only. Some clones are missing; in checked studies, unresolved V genes explain under half, and the rest has no known cause. For this sample the table gives 65,000 to 85,000 clones, of which around 93% were detected only once. Together, the top ten hold roughly 2.3% of the sample. Source: peripheral blood, taken from a patient treated with photon-based radiotherapy. All receptors derive from a woman in her thirties or forties with cholangiocarcinoma.

This clone showed up just a few times. The chain carries TRBV27 and TRBJ2-5, with 14 bases matching TRBD2. V shed 7 bases and J 3 bases; nucleotides not matched to a gene: 4. The CDR3 has 15 amino acids. In germline, CDR1 is MNHEY, CDR2 SMNVEV (reference sequence). CDR3 sequence: CASKRTSGGKETQYF. CDR3 DNA sequence: TGTGCCAGCAAACGGACTAGCGGGGGGAAAGAGACCCAGTACTTC.

The sample holds one count of this clone. In the same sample, other DNA sequences code for this CDR3. This rearrangement joins TRBV11-3 to TRBJ1-3, with 9 bases fitting TRBD1. The CDR3 consists of 15 residues. Per germline, CDR1 SGHNT and CDR2 YENEEA. The V gene end was trimmed by 5 bases and the J gene end by 2 bases; junction bases not matched to a gene: 4. CDR3 coding DNA: TGTGCCAGCAGCCCGGGACAGGGCCCTGGAAACACCATATATTTT. Protein sequence: CASSPGQGPGNTIYF.

CDR3 protein: CASSLAGTGDTGELFF. CDR3 coding DNA: TGTGCCAGCAGCTTAGCTGGGACAGGGGATACCGGGGAGCTGTTTTTT. The chain links TRBV7-9 to TRBJ2-2, with 10 positions matching TRBD1. CDR1 and CDR2 (germline): SEHNR, FQNEAQ (reference sequence). The CDR3 has 16 residues. V gave up 0 bases and J gave up 5 bases; unmatched junction bases: 3. Combining the CDR3 with reference TRBV7-9 and TRBJ2-2 gives the whole variable domain DTGVSQNPRHKITKRGQNVTFRCDPISEHNRLYWYRQTLGQGPEFLTYFQNEAQLEKSRLLSDRFSAERPKGSFSTLEIQRTEQGDSAMYLCASSLAGTGDTGELFFGEGSRLTVL.

This clone appeared a single time. The chain links TRBV7-9 to TRBJ1-1; a possible D gene is TRBD1 (6 bases). Trimming stripped 5 bases from V and 0 bases from J, with 10 bases between. Looked up from germline, CDR1 is SEHNR and CDR2 is FQNEAQ (reference sequence). The CDR3 has 14 residues. In DNA, the CDR3 is TGTGCCAGCAGCCGGACAGAGCTGAACACTGAAGCTTTCTTT. It yields the protein CASSRTELNTEAFF.

The chain is built from TRBV6-5 and TRBJ2-7; D gene ambiguous. Germline values: CDR1 MNHEY, CDR2 SVGAGI. Trimming cost V 7 bases and J 7 bases, with 5 bases left between them. The CDR3 has 9 residues. The CDR3 nucleotides are TGTGCCAGCAACCCGGAGCAGTACTTC. Translation gives CASNPEQYF.

The chain uses TRBV27 and TRBJ1-5; D is unclear. Looked up from germline, CDR1 is MNHEY and CDR2 is SMNVEV (reference sequence). With 6 bases removed from V and 4 bases from J, the gap between germline ends came to 13 bases. The CDR3 has 14 residues. CDR3 nucleotides: TGTGCCAGCAGCCCCGGGATCAGAAATCAGCCCCAGCATTTT. Its protein product is CASSPGIRNQPQHF.

The chain combines TRBV7-9 with TRBJ2-1; a possible D gene is TRBD2 (5 bases). The germline gives CDR1 SEHNR, CDR2 FQNEAQ (reference sequence). The CDR3 covers 14 residues. V was pared by 4 bases and J by 5 bases, with 12 bases between. CDR3 sequence (DNA): TGTGCCAGCAGCTCCCCGAGGGTGAACAATGAGCAGTTCTTC. Protein sequence: CASSSPRVNNEQFF.

This clone was observed once. The CDR3 reads CASSLYGEGAEAFF. CDR3 nucleotides: TGTGCCAGCAGTTTATACGGGGAAGGCGCTGAAGCTTTCTTT. The chain combines TRBV28 with TRBJ1-1; D gene uncertain. The CDR3 has 14 amino acids. Trimming left V 1 base short and J 6 bases short, with 12 bases between. Germline lookup yields CDR1 MDHEN and CDR2 SYDVKM.

The V call is TRBV5-1, the J call TRBJ2-3; the match to TRBD2 covers 8 bases. V trimming: 1 base; J trimming: 2 bases; junction bases outside the gene matches: 6. CDR1 is SGHRS and CDR2 is YFSETQ in the germline V gene. The CDR3 runs to 16 residues. CDR3 nucleotides: TGCGCCAGCAGCTTGATTCCTAGCGGGCTCACAGATACGCAGTATTTT. The encoded protein is CASSLIPSGLTDTQYF.

The J gene is TRBJ1-1, the V gene TRBV2; TRBD1 matches 8 bases. Per the germline V gene, CDR1 is SNHLY and CDR2 is FYNNEI. V was clipped by 6 bases and J by 4 bases; unmatched bases: 7. The CDR3 consists of 14 residues. CDR3 in DNA: TGTGCCAGCAGATTACAGGGGGAAGGCACTGAAGCTTTCTTT. Its translation is CASRLQGEGTEAFF.

J is TRBJ1-1 and V is TRBV5-4, with D unclear. The germline V gene encodes CDR1 SGHNT and CDR2 YYREEE (reference sequence). CDR3 length: 13 residues. V dropped 5 bases and J dropped 4 bases, with 12 bases sitting between them. This chain's CDR3 is CASRTRGGTEAFF. In nucleotides, the CDR3 is TGTGCCAGCAGGACGCGTGGCGGCACTGAAGCTTTCTTT.

This chain connects TRBV19 to TRBJ2-3; D may be TRBD2 (7 bases). V was pared by 5 bases and J by 7 bases, with 13 bases between. Germline loops: CDR1 LNHDA, CDR2 SQIVND (reference sequence). CDR3 length equals 13 residues. DNA for the CDR3: TGTGCCAGTAGTGGGGGCGGGGGTTATACGCAGTATTTT. Its translation: CASSGGGGYTQYF.

V and J are TRBV29-1 and TRBJ2-7; D is perhaps TRBD2 (6 bases). Germline CDR1 and CDR2: SQVTM and ANQGSEA. Trimming took off 6 bases at V and 5 bases at J, with 8 bases between the two ends. This CDR3 comprises 10 residues. This CDR3 is CSVWGDEQYF. CDR3 bases: TGCAGCGTCTGGGGGGACGAGCAGTACTTC.

The chain combines TRBV28 with TRBJ2-1, with 11 bases identical to TRBD1. This CDR3 is built from 15 residues. V shed 3 bases and J 6 bases; nucleotides not matched to a gene: 4. Germline V CDR1 and CDR2: MDHEN, SYDVKM. The CDR3 nucleotides read TGTGCCAGCAGTTTCGGACAGGGGGCGTTCAATGAGCAGTTCTTC. This encodes CASSFGQGAFNEQFF. The full variable domain, its missing parts supplied by reference TRBV28 and TRBJ2-1, is DVKVTQSSRYLVKRTGEKVFLECVQDMDHENMFWYRQDPGLGLRLIYFSYDVKMKEKGDIPEGYSVSREKKERFSLILESASTNQTSMYLCASSFGQGAFNEQFFGPGTRLTVL.

The chain combines TRBV21-1 with TRBJ2-5; the D call of TRBD1 is as the table states it, not checked on the DNA. TRBV21-1 has pseudogene status. The CDR3 loop spans 12 amino acids. CDR3 nucleotide sequence: TGTGCCCCCTTTCGACAGGGCGAGACCCAGTACTTC. This translates into CAPFRQGETQYF.

The CDR3 here is CASSGGRDFAYEQYF. The DNA of the CDR3 is TGTGCCAGCAGCGGGGGGCGCGACTTCGCCTACGAGCAGTACTTC. V is TRBV5-4 and J is TRBJ2-7; D assignment may be TRBD1 or TRBD2 (6 bases each). V was trimmed by 4 bases and J by 2 bases, leaving 16 bases between them. Germline CDR1 and CDR2: SGHNT and YYREEE (reference sequence). The CDR3 spans 15 residues.

The chain uses TRBV19 and TRBJ2-2; D possibly corresponds to TRBD1 (6 bases). CDR3 length equals 16 residues. Germline V CDR1 and CDR2: LNHDA, SQIVND (reference sequence). Trimming stripped 4 bases from V and 4 bases from J, with 16 bases between. The CDR3, as DNA: TGTGCCAGTAGTAGAGAGGGGGACGTTAGCACCGGGGAGCTGTTTTTT. This codes for CASSREGDVSTGELFF.

The chain combines TRBV7-9 with TRBJ2-1; 10 nucleotides align to TRBD2. CDR1 is SEHNR and CDR2 is FQNEAQ in the germline V gene (reference sequence). V lost 4 bases to trimming and J lost 4 bases; unmatched junction nucleotides: 7. The CDR3 has 16 residues. The DNA of the CDR3 is TGTGCCAGCAGCTCCGGTAGGACTAGCGGATACAATGAGCAGTTCTTC. Its protein product is CASSSGRTSGYNEQFF.

The rearrangement uses TRBV7-3 and TRBJ1-2; 8 bases line up with TRBD1. This CDR3 region has 13 residues. In germline, CDR1 is SGHTA, CDR2 FQGTGA. Trimming took 4 bases from V and 8 from J; bases not matched to a gene: 6. The CDR3 DNA reads as TGTGCCAGCAGCTCCGGACAGGGTCGGGGCTACACCTTC. Its translation: CASSSGQGRGYTF.

In its sample, this clone was seen once. This sequence joins TRBV7-8 and TRBJ2-5; 10 nucleotides agree with TRBD2. Germline CDR1 SGHVS, CDR2 FQNEAQ. V gave up 1 base and J gave up 5 bases; unmatched junction bases: 7. There are 16 residues in the CDR3. CDR3 in amino acids: CASSLGTSGERETQYF. CDR3 DNA: TGTGCCAGCAGCTTAGGGACTAGCGGTGAGAGGGAGACCCAGTACTTC.

This rearrangement joins TRBV9 to TRBJ2-3; TRBD1 is a possible D gene (6 bases). The CDR3 is 15 residues long. Per the germline V gene, CDR1 is SGDLS and CDR2 is YYNGEE. Trimming cost V 0 bases and J 4 bases, with 12 bases left between them. CDR3 loop: CASSVVTGPADTQYF. The CDR3 nucleotides read TGTGCCAGCAGCGTAGTAACAGGGCCGGCAGATACGCAGTATTTT.

The chain combines TRBV29-1 with TRBJ1-1; a weak D match, TRBD1 (5 bases). The CDR3 has 12 residues. V was pared by 5 bases and J by 3 bases, with 10 bases between. Germline CDR1 SQVTM, CDR2 ANQGSEA. The CDR3 nucleotides read TGCAGCGTTCTGGGGGAGGACACTGAAGCTTTCTTT. Protein product: CSVLGEDTEAFF.

This chain connects TRBV6-1 to TRBJ2-7, with 10 positions matching TRBD1. V gave up 7 bases and J gave up 4 bases; unmatched junction bases: 10. The germline V gene has CDR1 MNHNS and CDR2 SASEGT. The CDR3 has 15 amino acids. CDR3 bases: TGTGCCAGCACCCCGGCCGGGACAGGGGCTTACGAGCAGTACTTC. Translating it yields CASTPAGTGAYEQYF.

The chain employs TRBV6-1 and TRBJ2-5; tentatively, D is TRBD1 (6 bases). The CDR3 is 15 residues long. Germline loops: CDR1 MNHNS, CDR2 SASEGT. The V end was cut by 4 bases, the J end by 2 bases, with 14 bases between. The CDR3 loop is CASSGNPDRQETQYF. The CDR3, as DNA: TGTGCCAGCAGTGGGAATCCGGACAGACAAGAGACCCAGTACTTC.

The V call is TRBV4-3, the J call TRBJ2-1; 9 bases match TRBD2. Germline CDR1 is LGHNA and CDR2 is YSLEER. V trimming: 0 bases; J trimming: 14 bases; junction bases outside the gene matches: 8. The length of the CDR3 is 14 residues. CDR3 sequence: CASSQDRVAGEEFF. CDR3 nucleotides: TGCGCCAGCAGCCAAGATAGAGTAGCGGGAGAGGAGTTCTTC.

The CDR3 region is CASTPGGLNTEAFF. In nucleotides, the CDR3 is TGTGCCAGCACCCCGGGGGGGCTGAACACTGAAGCTTTCTTT. The rearrangement links TRBV6-5 to TRBJ1-1; possible D gene TRBD1, 6 bases. Trimming shortened V by 7 bases and J by 0 bases, and 12 bases separated the two germline ends. Germline CDR1 reads MNHEY; CDR2 reads SVGAGI. CDR3 length: 14 amino acids.

This clone came up a few times. The chain has TRBV6-4 and TRBJ2-7; unclear D gene. The CDR3 contains 10 residues. The germline V gene encodes CDR1 MRHNA and CDR2 SNTAGT. Trimming stripped 9 bases from V and 7 bases from J, with 10 bases between. CDR3 nucleotide sequence: TGTGCCAGAGAATTGTGGGAGCAGTACTTC. It yields the protein CARELWEQYF.